The T cell receptor beta chain described here comes from a study of shared clonotypes between healthy human individuals. Per germline, CDR1 MNHNS and CDR2 SASEGT. The length of the CDR3 is 14 residues. Trimming pared 8 bases from V and 2 bases from J, leaving 16 bases between. Profiled with immunoSEQ multiplex PCR; TCRdb holds only in-frame clones, not every one. Of 1.4 million or so clones in the sample, approximately 98.5% were seen once. The source material was naive CD4+ T cells sorted from blood. Subset noted: CD45RA+ positively selected. V gene TRBV6-1 combines with J gene TRBJ2-7; possible D gene TRBD2, 5 bases. This receptor was obtained from a man aged 30-40 years in good health. The CDR3 nucleotides are TGTGCCAGCCGGGCTAGCTTCCTGACCTACGAGCAGTACTTC. Its translation: CASRASFLTYEQYF.